The 22 T cell receptor beta chains presented below share a single source sample, sequenced in a study of blood T cells in healthy people across ages. Sample-barcoded 5' priming and a J-beta primer mix drove a second PCR of 7 to 11 cycles. TCRdb reanalysed the 5' RACE reads using MiXCR and keeps one entry per CDR3 protein. The sample records about 800,000 distinct CDR3 sequences, 20% to 30% being singletons. These data also formed part of another study, on T cells of mothers and their children.

The sample consisted of blood. Receptor source: a boy aged 5 to 17 in good health.

The rearrangement uses TRBV29-1 and TRBJ1-4; tentatively, D is TRBD1 (6 bases). The CDR3 is made up of 17 amino acids. Trimming pared 6 bases from V and 0 bases from J, leaving 20 bases between. The germline V gene encodes CDR1 SQVTM and CDR2 ANQGSEA. This chain's CDR3 is CSVGGFLDGPTNEKLFF. CDR3 coding DNA: TGCAGCGTGGGGGGCTTCCTCGACGGCCCAACTAATGAAAAACTGTTTTTT.

This clonotype was seen a few times. V gene TRBV7-6 combines with J gene TRBJ2-3, with D perhaps matching TRBD2 (6 bases). Germline CDR1 is SGHVS and CDR2 is FNYEAQ. The germline V and J ends were trimmed by 1 base and 3 bases, with 14 bases remaining between them. CDR3 length: 16 amino acids. CDR3 loop: CASSLVEAGSTDTQYF. CDR3 nucleotide sequence: TGTGCCAGCAGCTTAGTGGAGGCGGGGTCTACAGATACGCAGTATTTT. Complete variable domain (other parts from reference TRBV7-6 and TRBJ2-3): GAGVSQSPRYKVTKRGQDVALRCDPISGHVSLYWYRQALGQGPEFLTYFNYEAQQDKSGLPNDRFSAERPEGSISTLTIQRTEQRDSAMYRCASSLVEAGSTDTQYFGPGTRLTVL.

There are a few counts of this clonotype. J is TRBJ2-2 and V is TRBV24-1; D is uncertain. Germline V lookup: CDR1 KGHDR, CDR2 SFDVKD. The CDR3 has 14 residues. Deletions cut 6 bases from V and 6 bases from J, with 13 bases between. The CDR3 is CATSRGLSSGELFF. The DNA for the CDR3 is TGTGCCACCAGTCGTGGGCTGTCGTCCGGGGAGCTGTTTTTT.

The chain recombines TRBV7-6 with TRBJ1-3, with no clear D. Germline lookup yields CDR1 SGHVS and CDR2 FNYEAQ. With 5 bases removed from V and 1 base from J, the gap between germline ends came to 9 bases. The CDR3 spans 14 residues. The CDR3 DNA sequence: TGTGCCAGCAGCACCACCTTGTCTGGAAACACCATATATTTT. Protein product: CASSTTLSGNTIYF.

This CDR3 is CASRGTATGELFF. The CDR3 DNA follows: TGTGCCAGCAGGGGGACCGCGACCGGGGAGCTGTTTTTT. This chain uses TRBV2 with TRBJ2-2; D may correspond to TRBD1 or TRBD2 (5 bases each). The V gene lost 6 bases and the J gene lost 5 bases, with 10 bases spanning the gap. CDR1 and CDR2 from the germline V gene are SNHLY and FYNNEI. The CDR3 runs to 13 residues. The full variable domain, completed using reference TRBV2 and TRBJ2-2, is EPEVTQTPSHQVTQMGQEVILRCVPISNHLYFYWYRQILGQKVEFLVSFYNNEISEKSEIFDDQFSVERPDGSNFTLKIRSTKLEDSAMYFCASRGTATGELFFGEGSRLTVL.

The chain carries TRBV5-5 and TRBJ2-5; TRBD2 matches at 7 bases. The germline CDR1 and CDR2 sequences are SGHKS and YYEKEE (reference sequence). This CDR3 has 16 residues. The ends lost 0 bases at V and 6 bases at J; junction bases unmatched: 11. CDR3 in amino acids: CASSLVLAPASKTQYF. CDR3 bases: TGTGCCAGCAGCTTGGTACTAGCGCCTGCCTCGAAGACCCAGTACTTC. The entire variable domain, with the rest obtained from reference TRBV5-5 and TRBJ2-5, is as follows: DAGVTQSPTHLIKTRGQQVTLRCSPISGHKSVSWYQQVLGQGPQFIFQYYEKEERGRGNFPDRFSARQFPNYSSELNVNALLLGDSALYLCASSLVLAPASKTQYFGPGTRLLVL.

Only a few counts were recorded for this clonotype. The chain carries TRBV5-1 and TRBJ2-7; D is uncertain. The CDR3 sequence is 14 residues long. V was pared by 7 bases and J by 0 bases, with 14 bases between. The germline V gene encodes CDR1 SGHRS and CDR2 YFSETQ. The CDR3: CASGTRARSYEQYF. CDR3 nucleotides: TGCGCCAGCGGTACCCGGGCCCGCTCCTACGAGCAGTACTTC. Looking up the rest from reference TRBV5-1 and TRBJ2-7 gives the full variable domain: KAGVTQTPRYLIKTRGQQVTLSCSPISGHRSVSWYQQTPGQGLQFLFEYFSETQRNKGNFPGRFSGRQFSNSRSEMNVSTLELGDSALYLCASGTRARSYEQYFGPGTRLTVT.

The chain employs TRBV14 and TRBJ2-4; D gene unclear. The CDR3 is made up of 13 amino acids. CDR1 SGHDN and CDR2 FVKESK come from the germline V gene. V lost 1 base and J lost 16, with 17 bases in between. CDR3 nucleotides: TGTGCCAGCAGCCAAGGGGTCGGTGTCAAACTCTACTTC. Its translation is CASSQGVGVKLYF.

The chain couples TRBV3-1 to TRBJ1-4, with D unclear. The V gene lost 5 bases and the J gene lost 0 bases, with 13 bases spanning the gap. The V gene's germline CDR1 is LGHDT and CDR2 YNNKEL (reference sequence). The CDR3 totals 16 residues. DNA of the CDR3: TGTGCCAGCAGCTCTCAAGACCGCGCAACTAATGAAAAACTGTTTTTT. As protein: CASSSQDRATNEKLFF.

This clonotype was found a few times. The rearrangement links TRBV29-1 to TRBJ1-5; tentatively, D is TRBD1 (6 bases). CDR1 and CDR2 (germline): SQVTM, ANQGSEA. V was clipped by 4 bases and J by 3 bases, with 10 bases between them. The CDR3 runs 13 residues. CDR3: CSVVGGNNQPQHF. CDR3 nucleotides: TGCAGCGTTGTAGGGGGGAACAATCAGCCCCAGCATTTT.

As to this clonotype: The junction shows a germline mismatch at one end, possibly a read error. The chain joins TRBV7-2 to TRBJ2-7; TRBD1 aligns across 10 bases. Germline V gene data show CDR1 as SGHTA and CDR2 as FQGNSA. This CDR3 has 15 amino acids. In DNA, the CDR3 is TGTGCCAGCAGCTTGTATGGACAGGGGGAATACGAGCAGCACTTC. It is translated as CASSLYGQGEYEQHF.

V usage is TRBV24-1 and J usage is TRBJ2-2; D is uncertain. The CDR3 is 12 residues long. Deletions cut 5 bases from V and 5 bases from J, with 5 bases between. The germline V gene has CDR1 KGHDR and CDR2 SFDVKD. The DNA of the CDR3 is TGTGCCACCAGTGCGATAACCGGGGAGCTGTTTTTT. Protein sequence: CATSAITGELFF.

Of note for this clonotype: A junction boundary mismatches the germline segment, possibly from a read error. V usage is TRBV24-1 and J usage is TRBJ2-2; D might be TRBD1 (6 bases). The CDR3 totals 16 residues. Germline CDR1 and CDR2: KGHDR and SFDVKD. CDR3 residues: CATSDTLGQYTGELFF. The CDR3 DNA sequence: TGTGCCACCAGTGATACGCTCGGACAGTACACGGGGGAGCTGTTTTTT.

The chain employs TRBV5-1 and TRBJ2-5; 11 nucleotides match TRBD2. Germline loops: CDR1 SGHRS, CDR2 YFSETQ. The ends lost 7 bases at V and 11 bases at J; junction bases unmatched: 13. The CDR3 contains 14 residues. The CDR3 coding sequence is TGCGCCAGCCGATTGACTAGCGGGAATTCAGAGCAGTACTTC. It is translated as CASRLTSGNSEQYF.

This clonotype came up a few times. The chain carries TRBV28 and TRBJ1-1; D unresolved. V was pared by 3 bases and J by 4 bases, with 12 bases between. The CDR3 is made up of 14 amino acids. Germline V gene data show CDR1 as MDHEN and CDR2 as SYDVKM. CDR3 DNA sequence: TGTGCCAGCAGTTTTCTGCTGGGTGGCACTGAAGCTTTCTTT. Protein sequence: CASSFLLGGTEAFF.

This clonotype was detected only a few times. The conserved final phenylalanine or tryptophan is absent from the CDR3, which likely points to a read error. V and J are TRBV28 and TRBJ2-4; the D gene is possibly TRBD1 (6 bases). The germline V gene encodes CDR1 MDHEN and CDR2 SYDVKM. This CDR3 has 14 residues. Trimming left V 1 base short and J 4 bases short, with 8 bases between. The CDR3 nucleotides are TGTGCCAGCAGTTTATCGGGACATAAAAACATTCAGTACCTC. It codes for CASSLSGHKNIQYL.

On this clonotype: This CDR3 is missing its conserved last phenylalanine or tryptophan, likely due to a read error. The chain combines TRBV12-3 or TRBV12-4 with TRBJ2-5, with 8 nucleotides matching TRBD1. Judging by the DNA end, TRBJ2-7 fits better; the J call may be wrong. This CDR3 is built from 15 residues. CDR3 coding DNA: TGTGCCAGCAGCCCAATGACAGGGGTGGCCTACGAGCAGTACCTC. Its protein is CASSPMTGVAYEQYL.

The J gene is TRBJ1-4, the V gene TRBV28; D not certain. The CDR3 is made up of 16 amino acids. CDR1 is MDHEN, CDR2 SYDVKM, per germline. Trimming pared 4 bases from V and 7 bases from J, leaving 19 bases between. CDR3 sequence reads: CASSSPEAGGGEKLFF. CDR3 DNA sequence: TGTGCCAGCAGTTCCCCCGAGGCGGGCGGCGGTGAAAAACTGTTTTTT.

This clonotype appeared a few times. The chain carries TRBV18 and TRBJ2-7; the match to TRBD2 covers 12 bases. From germline, CDR1 is KGHSH and CDR2 LQKENI. V shed 4 bases, J shed 5 bases, and the junction held 6 bases outside the gene matches. The CDR3 has 15 amino acids. The CDR3 DNA follows: TGTGCCAGCTCACGGACTAGCGGGACGGTGAACGAGCAGTACTTC. Amino acids: CASSRTSGTVNEQYF.

J is TRBJ1-2 and V is TRBV15; D ambiguous. CDR1 and CDR2 (germline): LNHNV, YYDKDF (reference sequence). The CDR3 contains 16 residues. V gave up 0 bases and J gave up 8 bases, with 19 bases separating them. In DNA form, the CDR3 reads TGTGCCACCAGCAGAGATCAGGTCGGGCCTCCTTTCGGCTACACCTTC. Its translation is CATSRDQVGPPFGYTF. The full variable domain, its missing parts supplied by reference TRBV15 and TRBJ1-2, is DAMVIQNPRYQVTQFGKPVTLSCSQTLNHNVMYWYQQKSSQAPKLLFHYYDKDFNNEADTPDNFQSRRPNTSFCFLDIRSPGLGDTAMYLCATSRDQVGPPFGYTFGSGTRLTVV.

The rearrangement links TRBV12-5 to TRBJ2-4; weak D call: TRBD2 (5 bases). The CDR3 length is 16 residues. CDR1 and CDR2 (germline): LGHNT, FRNRAP. V lost 2 bases and J 0 bases, leaving 11 bases between the germline ends. The CDR3 is CASGLPRTLAKNIQYF. The CDR3 DNA is TGTGCTAGTGGTTTGCCCCGGACTCTAGCCAAAAACATTCAGTACTTC. The full variable domain, in which reference TRBV12-5 and TRBJ2-4 provide the parts outside the CDR3, is DARVTQTPRHKVTEMGQEVTMRCQPILGHNTVFWYRQTMMQGLELLAYFRNRAPLDDSGMPKDRFSAEMPDATLATLKIQPSEPRDSAVYFCASGLPRTLAKNIQYFGAGTRLSVL.

This clonotype appeared a single time. The rearrangement joins TRBV20-1 to TRBJ2-1; tentative D call: TRBD2 (5 bases). V was pared by 2 bases and J by 0 bases, with 14 bases between. CDR3 length equals 16 residues. Germline V gene sequence: CDR1 DFQATT, CDR2 SNEGSKA (reference sequence). CDR3 sequence (DNA): TGCAGTGCTAGACCGCTAGCTTCGGCCTCCTACAATGAGCAGTTCTTC. This gives the protein CSARPLASASYNEQFF.